What follows describes a single TCR beta chain. Its antigen is currently unknown. The PCR made use of 60 Vbeta and 13 Jbeta primers. Method: immunoSEQ multiplex PCR; TCRdb's copy keeps in-frame clones and lacks some. The sample carries 190,000 or so clones, around 83% recorded once. This sample was included in a study of cytomegalovirus exposure and HLA in healthy donors. Study conclusions and caveats: A link between a missense DCLRE1C variant and TCR beta V- and J-gene trimming emerged from a later analysis.

Deletions cut 4 bases from V and 0 bases from J, with 7 bases between. This CDR3 contains 13 residues. The germline V gene encodes CDR1 SGHRS and CDR2 YFSETQ. The clonotype was recovered from a man aged 45 to 65 in good health and CMV-seronegative. The sequencing sample was made of PBMCs. The chain has TRBV5-1 and TRBJ2-5; D not certain. The CDR3 DNA sequence: TGCGCCAGCAGCCCACTCAACCAAGAGACCCAGTACTTC. Protein sequence: CASSPLNQETQYF.